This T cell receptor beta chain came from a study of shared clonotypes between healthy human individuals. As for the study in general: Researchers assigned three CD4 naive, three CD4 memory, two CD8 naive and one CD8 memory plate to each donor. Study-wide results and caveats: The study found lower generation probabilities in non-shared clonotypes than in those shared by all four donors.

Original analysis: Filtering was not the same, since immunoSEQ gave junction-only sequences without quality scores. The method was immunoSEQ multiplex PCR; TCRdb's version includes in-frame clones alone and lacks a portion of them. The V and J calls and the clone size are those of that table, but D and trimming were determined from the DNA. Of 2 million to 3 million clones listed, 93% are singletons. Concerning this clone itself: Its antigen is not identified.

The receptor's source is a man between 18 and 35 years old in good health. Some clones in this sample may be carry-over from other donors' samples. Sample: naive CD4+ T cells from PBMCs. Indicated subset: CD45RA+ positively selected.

The CDR3 protein is CASNRDGTYEQYF. The CDR3, as DNA: TGTGCCAGCAACCGGGACGGGACCTACGAGCAGTACTTC. The chain couples TRBV2 to TRBJ2-7, with D tentatively TRBD1 or TRBD2 (5 bases each). V was cut by 7 bases and J by 2 bases, with 12 bases left in between. The V gene's germline CDR1 is SNHLY and CDR2 FYNNEI. There are 13 residues in the CDR3. Supplemented by reference TRBV2 and TRBJ2-7, the full variable domain reads EPEVTQTPSHQVTQMGQEVILRCVPISNHLYFYWYRQILGQKVEFLVSFYNNEISEKSEIFDDQFSVERPDGSNFTLKIRSTKLEDSAMYFCASNRDGTYEQYFGPGTRLTVT.